One and the same sample provided the 9 T cell receptor beta chains below, sequenced in a study of ipilimumab plus nivolumab after autologous stem cell transplantation. Profiling relied on immunoSEQ multiplex PCR, and the TCRdb table lists in-frame clones only, not all of them. Among approximately 12,000 clones listed, under 80% were seen once. Sequenced material: PBMCs, taken in a trial of ipilimumab plus nivolumab as post-transplant consolidation. The receptors were sampled from a male donor with multiple myeloma.

This clone was seen only once. The chain couples TRBV6-1 to TRBJ1-2; 9 bases are a match to TRBD1. The germline V gene encodes CDR1 MNHNS and CDR2 SASEGT. This CDR3 contains 13 residues. V shed 6 bases, J shed 6 bases, and the junction held 5 bases outside the gene matches. The DNA of the CDR3 is TGTGCCAGCAGCTCGACAGGGGGGCATGGCTACACCTTC. Protein product: CASSSTGGHGYTF.

The chain carries TRBV5-5 and TRBJ1-1; D is possibly TRBD1 (6 bases). Germline V CDR1 and CDR2: SGHKS, YYEKEE (reference sequence). The CDR3 has 13 residues. Trimming removed 2 bases from V and 5 bases from J, with 10 bases in between. The CDR3 loop is CASSFEGDTEAFF. DNA for the CDR3: TGTGCCAGCAGCTTTGAGGGGGATACTGAAGCTTTCTTT. Drawing the rest from reference TRBV5-5 and TRBJ1-1, the complete variable domain is DAGVTQSPTHLIKTRGQQVTLRCSPISGHKSVSWYQQVLGQGPQFIFQYYEKEERGRGNFPDRFSARQFPNYSSELNVNALLLGDSALYLCASSFEGDTEAFFGQGTRLTVV.

V gene TRBV2 combines with J gene TRBJ2-5; the D gene could be TRBD1 or TRBD2 (5 bases each). The J call may be mistaken, given a closer DNA end match to TRBJ2-7. CDR1 and CDR2 from the germline V gene are SNHLY and FYNNEI. This CDR3 has 13 amino acids. The CDR3 nucleotides are TGTGCCAGCAGTGAAGGAGGGGCCAGCGAGCAGTACTTC. It is translated as CASSEGGASEQYF.

This chain connects TRBV11-1 to TRBJ2-3, with D uncertain. The CDR3 extends over 14 amino acids. V lost 2 bases, J lost 2 bases, and 8 bases lay in between. Germline CDR1 is SGHAT and CDR2 is FQDESV (reference sequence). CDR3 sequence reads: CASSLSTFTDTQYF. DNA for the CDR3: TGTGCCAGCAGCTTATCGACGTTCACAGATACGCAGTATTTT.

The chain employs TRBV29-1 and TRBJ2-2; 11 bases match TRBD1. The CDR3 is 15 amino acids. Unmatched junction bases numbered 9, after V lost 6 bases and J lost 6 bases. Germline loops: CDR1 SQVTM, CDR2 ANQGSEA. In nucleotides, the CDR3 is TGCAGCGTCGTACCCTGGGACAGGGGGTCCGGGGAGCTGTTTTTT. This encodes CSVVPWDRGSGELFF.

The chain has TRBV19 and TRBJ2-3; 7 bases agree with TRBD2. Germline lookup yields CDR1 LNHDA and CDR2 SQIVND (reference sequence). This CDR3 has 14 amino acids. After removal of 3 bases from V and 8 bases from J, the junction contained 8 bases not matched to a gene. CDR3: CASSMGLAAATQYF. In DNA form, the CDR3 reads TGTGCCAGTAGTATGGGCCTAGCGGCAGCTACGCAGTATTTT.

In its sample, this clone was seen once. This chain uses TRBV2 with TRBJ1-6; no definite D call. CDR3 length: 13 amino acids. V lost 2 bases and J lost 10, with 9 bases in between. Germline V gives CDR1 SNHLY, CDR2 FYNNEI. CDR3 nucleotide sequence: TGTGCCAGCAGTGAATGGGAGAGGTCACCCCTCCACTTT. Amino acids: CASSEWERSPLHF.

V and J are TRBV7-2 and TRBJ1-1; 7 nucleotides line up with TRBD1. V trimming: 2 bases; J trimming: 6 bases; junction bases outside the gene matches: 6. The CDR3 is made up of 14 amino acids. CDR1 and CDR2 from the germline V gene are SGHTA and FQGNSA. As DNA, the CDR3 is TGTGCCAGCAGCTTACCTGGGACAGACGCTGAAGCTTTCTTT. Translating gives CASSLPGTDAEAFF.

This chain uses TRBV5-5 with TRBJ2-5, with TRBD1 identical over 7 bases. V trimming: 4 bases; J trimming: 5 bases; junction bases outside the gene matches: 11. In germline, CDR1 is SGHKS, CDR2 YYEKEE (reference sequence). The CDR3 runs to 15 residues. CDR3 coding DNA: TGTGCCAGCAGCCCAGAGACAGGGCTTTTGGAGACCCAGTACTTC. Its protein is CASSPETGLLETQYF.